The text below deals with one T cell receptor (beta chain). Its antigen is still unknown. General study points: Tumor memory CD4+ T cell TCR gene usage was found to cluster with blood and lymph node memory CD4+ cells and with lymph node naive CD4+ cells.

After constant-region reverse-primer amplification, full-length variable regions underwent semi-nested PCR with Nested Universal Primer A. Via MiXCR, TCRdb re-called the 5' RACE reads, giving one row per CDR3 protein. Here the sample spans approximately 60,000 distinct CDR3 sequences, roughly 20% being singletons. Treg sorting used a CD4+CD25+CD127-/low gate. Germline CDR1 reads SGHTA; CDR2 reads FQGNSA. The CDR3 contains 16 residues. V dropped 1 base and J dropped 0 bases, with 7 bases sitting between them. This chain connects TRBV7-2 to TRBJ1-6, with unresolved D. The receptor was isolated from a female donor with breast cancer. Source material: tumor-infiltrating Tregs sorted from the breast tumor. The CDR3: CASSLGLGSYNSPLHF. The CDR3 DNA is TGTGCCAGCAGCTTAGGTCTGGGCTCCTATAATTCACCCCTCCACTTT.